The source of this TCR beta chain is a study of blood T cell repertoires in COVID-19. V lost 3 bases to trimming and J lost 6 bases, with 15 bases between them. The CDR3 has 14 residues. Per germline, CDR1 SGHRS and CDR2 YFSETQ. Clones were read by immunoSEQ multiplex PCR, and TCRdb kept only the in-frame ones, dropping some. The sample lists 250,000 to 300,000 clones, about 91% occurring once. The V gene is TRBV5-1, the J gene TRBJ1-2, with D maybe TRBD1 (5 bases). The TCR was taken from a woman aged 55-70 years with acute or convalescent COVID-19. The sequenced sample consisted of peripheral blood. CDR3: CASSWRDGKDGYTF. The CDR3 nucleotides are TGCGCCAGCAGCTGGAGGGACGGGAAAGATGGCTACACCTTC.